One and the same sample provided the 30 T cell receptor beta chains below, sequenced in a study of blood T cell repertoires in COVID-19. Measured with immunoSEQ multiplex PCR; TCRdb has only the in-frame clones, and not every one. The data hold under 200,000 clones, with around 90% observed a single time. The material sequenced was peripheral blood. These receptors all come from a man aged 55 to 70 with active or convalescent COVID-19.

The V call is TRBV4-1, the J call TRBJ2-1; a possible D gene is TRBD2 (6 bases). Trimming removed 1 base at V and 2 bases at J, with 6 bases between. CDR3 length: 14 residues. Germline V CDR1 and CDR2: MGHRA, YSYEKL. The CDR3 reads CASSQGLAYNEQFF. CDR3 sequence (DNA): TGCGCCAGCAGCCAAGGACTAGCCTACAATGAGCAGTTCTTC.

The chain is built from TRBV5-1 and TRBJ2-7; 9 bases agree with TRBD1. The junction had 5 bases not matched to a gene; V was cut back by 4 bases and J by 6 bases. This CDR3 spans 13 amino acids. Germline CDR1 SGHRS, CDR2 YFSETQ. The CDR3 sequence is CASSTRQGGEQYF. CDR3 nucleotide sequence: TGCGCCAGCAGCACCCGACAGGGGGGCGAGCAGTACTTC.

The DNA for the CDR3 is TGCGCCAGCAGCTTGGCCGGGTCGAGTAGAGGAGAGACCCAGTACTTC. It translates to CASSLAGSSRGETQYF. This chain links TRBV5-1 with TRBJ2-5; D gene unclear. Germline assignment: CDR1 SGHRS and CDR2 YFSETQ. The CDR3 extends over 16 amino acids. V was shortened by 0 bases and J by 4 bases, with 16 bases between the two germline ends. Based on the CDR3 plus reference TRBV5-1 and TRBJ2-5, the full variable domain is KAGVTQTPRYLIKTRGQQVTLSCSPISGHRSVSWYQQTPGQGLQFLFEYFSETQRNKGNFPGRFSGRQFSNSRSEMNVSTLELGDSALYLCASSLAGSSRGETQYFGPGTRLLVL.

The chain combines TRBV27 with TRBJ2-2; D is unclear. Germline CDR1 reads MNHEY; CDR2 reads SMNVEV (reference sequence). The CDR3 runs 15 residues. The ends were cut back, 7 bases at V and 0 bases at J, with 12 bases in the middle. DNA for the CDR3: TGTGCCAGCACCCCACTCGTAGCGAACACCGGGGAGCTGTTTTTT. Amino acid sequence: CASTPLVANTGELFF.

The chain has TRBV6-4 and TRBJ1-2; no clear D. CDR1 MRHNA and CDR2 SNTAGT come from the germline V gene. V dropped 2 bases and J dropped 7 bases, with 14 bases sitting between them. The CDR3 sequence is 14 residues long. CDR3 in amino acids: CASSDEGASGGYTF. The CDR3 DNA reads TGTGCCAGCAGTGACGAGGGAGCGTCGGGTGGCTACACCTTC.

The CDR3 region is CASSKSSGGALVTDTQYF. The CDR3 DNA is TGCGCCAGCAGCAAGTCTAGCGGGGGGGCCCTGGTTACAGATACGCAGTATTTT. The chain links TRBV5-1 to TRBJ2-3; TRBD2 aligns across 12 bases. V lost 4 bases and J lost 3; bases outside the gene matches: 12. Germline V gene lookup returns CDR1 SGHRS and CDR2 YFSETQ. The CDR3 contains 18 residues.

V and J are TRBV19 and TRBJ2-7, with D possibly TRBD1 on 6 matching bases. Trimming took 6 bases from V and 3 from J, leaving 15 bases between them. Per germline, CDR1 LNHDA and CDR2 SQIVND (reference sequence). The length of the CDR3 is 14 residues. The CDR3: CASRLRDTYYEQYF. The CDR3 region has the DNA TGTGCCAGTAGACTCCGGGACACCTACTACGAGCAGTACTTC.

This chain connects TRBV5-1 to TRBJ1-2; TRBD1 matches 11 bases. After removal of 4 bases from V and 4 bases from J, the junction contained 9 bases not matched to a gene. Germline CDR1 is SGHRS and CDR2 is YFSETQ. CDR3 length: 16 residues. The CDR3 DNA reads as TGCGCCAGCAGCCGAGACGCCGGGACAGGGGGCTATGGCTACACCTTC. The encoded protein is CASSRDAGTGGYGYTF.

This clone was observed once. The chain is built from TRBV6-5 and TRBJ1-3; 7 bases line up with TRBD1. The CDR3 totals 16 residues. The ends lost 4 bases at V and 1 base at J; junction bases unmatched: 7. Germline V gives CDR1 MNHEY, CDR2 SVGAGI. CDR3 DNA sequence: TGTGCCAGCAGTTGGGCCATGGGACAGTCTGGAAACACCATATATTTT. Its translation is CASSWAMGQSGNTIYF.

The chain recombines TRBV6-5 with TRBJ1-1; 7 bases match TRBD1. The germline gives CDR1 MNHEY, CDR2 SVGAGI. The CDR3 spans 13 residues. After removal of 8 bases from V and 1 base from J, the junction contained 4 bases not matched to a gene. Written as DNA, the CDR3 is TGTGCCAGCTTGAGACAGGGGAACACTGAAGCTTTCTTT. It codes for CASLRQGNTEAFF.

This chain connects TRBV4-2 to TRBJ1-1; the D gene is possibly TRBD1 (5 bases). V was pared by 3 bases and J by 5 bases, with 25 bases between. This CDR3 spans 18 amino acids. Germline CDR1 and CDR2: LGHNA and YNFKEQ. The CDR3 bases are TGTGCCAGCAGCCACAGCAGCGTAACAACCGGGGGGAAAACTGAAGCTTTCTTT. Protein sequence: CASSHSSVTTGGKTEAFF.

The chain's CDR3 is CATSDPTTGSYEQYF. The CDR3 DNA reads TGTGCCACCAGTGATCCCACTACAGGATCCTACGAGCAGTACTTC. The chain joins TRBV24-1 to TRBJ2-7; D possibly corresponds to TRBD1 (5 bases). V was cut by 3 bases and J by 1 base, with 12 bases left in between. The germline CDR1 and CDR2 sequences are KGHDR and SFDVKD. This CDR3 region has 15 residues.

The V call is TRBV19, the J call TRBJ2-1, with 7 bases matching TRBD1. The CDR3 loop spans 17 amino acids. V shed 3 bases, J shed 7 bases, and the junction held 15 bases outside the gene matches. CDR1 LNHDA and CDR2 SQIVND come from the germline V gene (reference sequence). In DNA, the CDR3 is TGTGCCAGTAGTATGGCCAGGGGGTATGGGGTTTGGAATGAGCAGTTCTTC. Protein: CASSMARGYGVWNEQFF.

The chain uses TRBV4-2 and TRBJ1-2; possibly TRBD1 for D (6 bases). Trimming stripped 0 bases from V and 4 bases from J, with 12 bases between. The CDR3 consists of 15 residues. Germline values: CDR1 LGHNA, CDR2 YNFKEQ. CDR3: CASSQDRKGVYGYTF. As DNA, the CDR3 is TGTGCCAGCAGCCAAGATCGGAAGGGGGTCTATGGCTACACCTTC.

The chain couples TRBV7-9 to TRBJ1-5; no clear D. Germline V gene sequence: CDR1 SEHNR, CDR2 FQNEAQ (reference sequence). V lost 1 base to trimming and J lost 2 bases, with 6 bases between them. The CDR3 is 14 residues long. CDR3 nucleotide sequence: TGTGCCAGCAGCTTAGAGGGAGGCAATCAGCCCCAGCATTTT. It yields the protein CASSLEGGNQPQHF. Full variable domain (remainder filled in from reference TRBV7-9 and TRBJ1-5): DTGVSQNPRHKITKRGQNVTFRCDPISEHNRLYWYRQTLGQGPEFLTYFQNEAQLEKSRLLSDRFSAERPKGSFSTLEIQRTEQGDSAMYLCASSLEGGNQPQHFGDGTRLSIL.

J is TRBJ2-1 and V is TRBV6-1, with D perhaps TRBD2 (6 bases). This CDR3 spans 16 amino acids. The germline V and J ends were trimmed by 1 base and 0 bases, with 10 bases remaining between them. Germline V gene sequence: CDR1 MNHNS, CDR2 SASEGT. The CDR3 protein is CASSEVYGSSYNEQFF. The CDR3 nucleotides are TGTGCCAGCAGTGAAGTTTACGGGAGCTCCTACAATGAGCAGTTCTTC.

V gene TRBV4-1 combines with J gene TRBJ2-3, with D perhaps matching TRBD1 (6 bases). Germline CDR1 reads MGHRA; CDR2 reads YSYEKL. The CDR3 spans 15 residues. Trimming cost V 0 bases and J 3 bases, with 10 bases left between them. The CDR3 reads CASSQEGARTDTQYF. CDR3 nucleotide sequence: TGCGCCAGCAGCCAAGAGGGGGCCAGGACAGATACGCAGTATTTT.

The chain has TRBV9 and TRBJ2-7, with 9 bases lining up with TRBD2. V gave up 3 bases and J gave up 5 bases; unmatched junction bases: 15. Germline loops: CDR1 SGDLS, CDR2 YYNGEE. The CDR3 runs to 17 residues. CDR3 in amino acids: CASSAPTAGGRLDEQYF. The CDR3 DNA follows: TGTGCCAGCAGCGCCCCCACAGCGGGGGGAAGGCTCGACGAGCAGTACTTC. The entire variable domain, with the rest obtained from reference TRBV9 and TRBJ2-7, is as follows: DSGVTQTPKHLITATGQRVTLRCSPRSGDLSVYWYQQSLDQGLQFLIQYYNGEERAKGNILERFSAQQFPDLHSELNLSSLELGDSALYFCASSAPTAGGRLDEQYFGPGTRLTVT.

This chain links TRBV11-2 with TRBJ2-5; TRBD1 matches 7 bases. The germline V gene encodes CDR1 SGHAT and CDR2 FQNNGV. V lost 7 bases, J lost 2 bases, and 7 bases stayed unmatched. The CDR3 is made up of 14 amino acids. The CDR3 DNA follows: TGTGCCAGCACCGAGTACAGGGGACAAGAGACCCAGTACTTC. Translation: CASTEYRGQETQYF.

This chain uses TRBV9 with TRBJ2-3; D is perhaps TRBD1 (6 bases). Trimming stripped 3 bases from V and 3 bases from J, with 8 bases between. Germline CDR1 is SGDLS and CDR2 is YYNGEE. The CDR3 runs to 13 residues. In nucleotides, the CDR3 is TGTGCCAGCAGCGCCAGGGGAACAGATACGCAGTATTTT. It yields the protein CASSARGTDTQYF.

The chain joins TRBV18 to TRBJ1-2, with D hard to call. Germline V lookup: CDR1 KGHSH, CDR2 LQKENI. V lost 2 bases, J lost 8 bases, and 12 bases lay in between. CDR3 size: 13 residues. The chain's CDR3 is CASSPENRGGYTF. The CDR3 DNA reads TGTGCCAGCTCACCAGAGAACCGAGGAGGCTACACCTTC.

This chain uses TRBV3-1 (or the pseudogene TRBV3-2) with TRBJ1-5, with 8 bases aligning to TRBD1. The germline V gene encodes CDR1 LGHDT and CDR2 YNNKEL (reference sequence). Losses at the gene ends were 1 base for V and 6 bases for J; bases not matched to a gene: 5. CDR3 size: 15 residues. CDR3 coding DNA: TGTGCCAGCAGCCAAGGCAGGGGGCTGGGTCAGCCCCAGCATTTT. It encodes CASSQGRGLGQPQHF.

V usage is TRBV4-1 and J usage is TRBJ1-5; perhaps TRBD1 as D (6 bases). The CDR3 is 15 amino acids. CDR1 is MGHRA and CDR2 is YSYEKL in the germline V gene. The ends were cut back, 3 bases at V and 5 bases at J, with 14 bases in the middle. In DNA form, the CDR3 reads TGCGCCAGCAGCCAGGCCAGGGGAAGCGATCAGCCCCAGCATTTT. It is translated as CASSQARGSDQPQHF.

The chain is built from TRBV28 and TRBJ1-4, with D perhaps matching TRBD1 (5 bases). The CDR3 covers 15 residues. V lost 4 bases and J 7 bases, leaving 16 bases between the germline ends. The V gene's germline CDR1 is MDHEN and CDR2 SYDVKM. The CDR3 loop reads CASSWGGEEFEKLFF. In nucleotides, the CDR3 is TGTGCCAGCAGTTGGGGAGGGGAGGAGTTTGAAAAACTGTTTTTT. The variable domain in full, completed from reference TRBV28 and TRBJ1-4, reads DVKVTQSSRYLVKRTGEKVFLECVQDMDHENMFWYRQDPGLGLRLIYFSYDVKMKEKGDIPEGYSVSREKKERFSLILESASTNQTSMYLCASSWGGEEFEKLFFGSGTQLSVL.

The chain links TRBV5-1 to TRBJ2-2; maybe TRBD2 (5 bases). The V and J ends lost 0 bases and 6 bases respectively, with 15 bases between them. Per the germline V gene, CDR1 is SGHRS and CDR2 is YFSETQ. The CDR3 extends over 16 amino acids. CDR3 DNA: TGCGCCAGCAGCTTGGCGACTATAACTCGACCCGGGGAGCTGTTTTTT. It yields the protein CASSLATITRPGELFF. The complete variable domain, with remaining parts taken from reference TRBV5-1 and TRBJ2-2, reads KAGVTQTPRYLIKTRGQQVTLSCSPISGHRSVSWYQQTPGQGLQFLFEYFSETQRNKGNFPGRFSGRQFSNSRSEMNVSTLELGDSALYLCASSLATITRPGELFFGEGSRLTVL.

This clone has just a few counts. The chain uses TRBV2 and TRBJ2-2; D is perhaps TRBD1 (5 bases). This CDR3 has 14 residues. V lost 4 bases and J lost 1, with 7 bases in between. The V gene's germline CDR1 is SNHLY and CDR2 FYNNEI. The CDR3 loop is CASSATENTGELFF. The CDR3 DNA sequence: TGTGCCAGCAGTGCGACAGAGAACACCGGGGAGCTGTTTTTT.

In its sample, this clone was seen once. The chain combines TRBV10-3 with TRBJ2-2, with 9 bases matching TRBD1. Germline-derived CDR1 and CDR2 are ENHRY and SYGVKD. The trim removed 2 bases at V and 10 bases at J, leaving 8 bases unmatched. This CDR3 has 15 residues. CDR3 sequence: CAISEGQGLSEELFF. For the CDR3, the DNA is TGTGCCATCAGTGAGGGACAGGGGCTCAGTGAGGAGCTGTTTTTT.

The chain's CDR3 is CASSSTGSTAYEQYF. DNA of the CDR3: TGCGCCAGCAGCTCAACCGGGTCGACGGCCTACGAGCAGTACTTC. The chain has TRBV5-1 and TRBJ2-7; no definite D call. V lost 3 bases and J 2 bases, leaving 15 bases between the germline ends. Germline assignment: CDR1 SGHRS and CDR2 YFSETQ. The CDR3 runs 15 residues. The full variable domain, with the rest looked up from reference TRBV5-1 and TRBJ2-7, is KAGVTQTPRYLIKTRGQQVTLSCSPISGHRSVSWYQQTPGQGLQFLFEYFSETQRNKGNFPGRFSGRQFSNSRSEMNVSTLELGDSALYLCASSSTGSTAYEQYFGPGTRLTVT.

This sequence joins TRBV19 and TRBJ1-1, with D uncertain. The V gene lost 4 bases and the J gene lost 4 bases, with 10 bases spanning the gap. In germline, CDR1 is LNHDA, CDR2 SQIVND (reference sequence). The CDR3 extends over 13 amino acids. CDR3 amino acids: CASSSGRLTEAFF. The CDR3 bases are TGTGCCAGTAGTAGCGGCCGGCTCACTGAAGCTTTCTTT.

The gene calls are TRBV2 and TRBJ2-5; 7 nucleotides line up with TRBD2. J gave up 4 bases and V 4 bases, and 6 bases lay outside the gene matches. Germline loops: CDR1 SNHLY, CDR2 FYNNEI. CDR3 size: 14 residues. CDR3 sequence reads: CASSVLRGGETQYF. CDR3 bases: TGTGCCAGCAGTGTACTTCGCGGGGGAGAGACCCAGTACTTC.